Presented here are 32 T cell receptor beta chains from one specimen sequenced in a study of human T cells and chemical hapten exposure (dated by TCRdb to the early 2020s). This specimen's time point label, interpreted: patch test 1, 2 weeks after DPC sensitization. Read against the paper, the sample's treatment or condition label means: therapeutic diphenylcyclopropenone sensitization with weekly scalp DPC. Library generation was performed with RACE. Instrument on record: NextSeq 500. In-frame beta chains were kept once TCRdb had trimmed the public reads at Q25 with fastp and called clones with MiXCR. Rows matching on CDR3 protein sequence are summarized as one entry with the most common DNA and genes. The sample table records around 300,000 distinct CDR3 sequences; around 7% of these occur just once. The ten largest clones take up about 8% of the sample. The material sequenced was whole blood, taken in connection with sensitization to the hapten diphenylcyclopropenone (DPC). These receptor sequences come from a woman aged 18 to 35 with alopecia areata. Some clones in this sample may be carry-over from other donors' samples.

This clonotype showed up just a few times. This chain uses TRBV7-2 with TRBJ2-1; 8 bases match TRBD2. With 5 bases clipped from V and 0 bases from J, the junction kept 6 bases outside the gene matches. Germline values: CDR1 SGHTA, CDR2 FQGNSA. The CDR3 loop spans 16 amino acids. CDR3 coding DNA: TGTGCCAGCAGCCTCATAGCGGGGAGCTCCTACAATGAGCAGTTCTTC. Its protein is CASSLIAGSSYNEQFF.

The genes are TRBV29-1 and TRBJ2-5, with TRBD2 matching 7 bases. Germline values: CDR1 SQVTM, CDR2 ANQGSEA. The junction had 6 bases not matched to a gene; V was cut back by 0 bases and J by 5 bases. This CDR3 is 14 amino acids long. The CDR3 reads CSVEDPSGEETQYF. DNA for the CDR3: TGCAGCGTTGAAGATCCTAGCGGAGAGGAGACCCAGTACTTC.

This clonotype was detected ten times or more. The chain uses TRBV28 and TRBJ1-2; 8 bases align to TRBD1. V was pared by 5 bases and J by 2 bases, with 7 bases of the junction left unmatched. Germline V CDR1 and CDR2: MDHEN, SYDVKM. This CDR3 is 15 amino acids long. The CDR3 sequence: CASSPRTGRNYGYTF. The CDR3 region has the DNA TGTGCCAGCAGTCCCCGGACAGGGAGAAACTATGGCTACACCTTC.

The V gene is TRBV20-1, the J gene TRBJ1-2; D is ambiguous. Trimming left V 3 bases short and J 1 base short, with 9 bases between. The germline V gene encodes CDR1 DFQATT and CDR2 SNEGSKA (reference sequence). This CDR3 comprises 13 residues. Written as DNA, the CDR3 is TGCAGTGCTAGCATCGGCAGTAACTATGGCTACACCTTC. Translation gives CSASIGSNYGYTF.

This clonotype has just a few counts. V and J are TRBV7-6 and TRBJ1-6, with D tentatively TRBD1 (5 bases). This CDR3 is 15 amino acids long. The germline gives CDR1 SGHVS, CDR2 FNYEAQ. V shed 1 base and J shed 11 bases, with 15 bases lying between them. CDR3 region: CASSLGEEGRTPLHF. The CDR3 nucleotides read TGTGCCAGCAGCTTAGGGGAGGAGGGGCGGACACCCCTCCACTTT.

This clonotype appeared many times. The chain joins TRBV4-3 to TRBJ2-3; perhaps TRBD1 as D (6 bases). This CDR3 comprises 16 residues. Germline loops: CDR1 LGHNA, CDR2 YSLEER. V lost 1 base and J 5 bases, leaving 16 bases between the germline ends. The CDR3 DNA reads as TGCGCCAGCAGCCAAGGACCACAGGGCCAAAAAGATACGCAGTATTTT. It translates to CASSQGPQGQKDTQYF.

In this sample, this clonotype turned up many times. The rearrangement joins TRBV27 to TRBJ2-7, with 8 bases that match TRBD2. The CDR3 has 14 residues. Germline CDR1 and CDR2: MNHEY and SMNVEV (reference sequence). V was pared by 5 bases and J by 2 bases, with 5 bases of the junction left unmatched. CDR3 DNA: TGTGCCAGCAGTCATAGCGGGGCCCCCTACGAGCAGTACTTC. This sequence encodes CASSHSGAPYEQYF.

J is TRBJ1-5 and V is TRBV2, with no clear D. CDR1 SNHLY and CDR2 FYNNEI come from the germline V gene. The CDR3 spans 14 residues. V dropped 5 bases and J dropped 0 bases, with 8 bases sitting between them. The CDR3 DNA is TGTGCCAGCAGTTTGCCAGATAGCAATCAGCCCCAGCATTTT. Translating it yields CASSLPDSNQPQHF.

This clonotype was recorded once. The chain is built from TRBV2 and TRBJ1-5, with D maybe TRBD1 (6 bases). The germline V gene has CDR1 SNHLY and CDR2 FYNNEI. This CDR3 is built from 15 residues. V lost 4 bases and J lost 0, with 10 bases in between. The chain's CDR3 is CASSGTAFSNQPQHF. For the CDR3, the DNA is TGTGCCAGCAGTGGGACAGCTTTTAGCAATCAGCCCCAGCATTTT.

V usage is TRBV12-5 and J usage is TRBJ2-1, with D tentatively TRBD1 or TRBD2 (5 bases each). The V gene lost 0 bases and the J gene lost 1 base, with 16 bases spanning the gap. Germline CDR1 reads LGHNT; CDR2 reads FRNRAP. The CDR3 is 18 residues long. CDR3 coding DNA: TGTGCTAGTGGTTTGGTTGTTCATCGGGGCCCTTCCTACAATGAGCAGTTCTTC. This gives the protein CASGLVVHRGPSYNEQFF. The whole variable domain, filled in from reference TRBV12-5 and TRBJ2-1, reads DARVTQTPRHKVTEMGQEVTMRCQPILGHNTVFWYRQTMMQGLELLAYFRNRAPLDDSGMPKDRFSAEMPDATLATLKIQPSEPRDSAVYFCASGLVVHRGPSYNEQFFGPGTRLTVL.

The chain carries TRBV4-3 and TRBJ2-7; 7 nucleotides line up with TRBD1. V lost 3 bases, J lost 3 bases, and 11 bases stayed unmatched. Germline CDR1 and CDR2: LGHNA and YSLEER. This CDR3 has 16 residues. The CDR3 bases are TGCGCCAGCAGCCAGGGCCGGGACAGTTCAATCTACGAGCAGTACTTC. This gives the protein CASSQGRDSSIYEQYF.

This clonotype turned up a few times. This chain connects TRBV9 to TRBJ2-1; maybe TRBD2 (5 bases). This CDR3 has 16 residues. V lost 2 bases to trimming and J lost 8 bases, with 20 bases between them. Germline CDR1 is SGDLS and CDR2 is YYNGEE. The chain's CDR3 is CASSVSRGSGKDEQFF. In nucleotides, the CDR3 is TGTGCCAGCAGCGTTAGCAGAGGGAGTGGAAAAGATGAGCAGTTCTTC.

This clonotype came up many times. The chain recombines TRBV6-2 or TRBV6-3 with TRBJ1-2, with 8 nucleotides matching TRBD1. V lost 6 bases and J lost 5; bases outside the gene matches: 8. Germline V gene data show CDR1 as MNHEY and CDR2 as SVGEGT. The CDR3 is 14 amino acids. CDR3 region: CASRPRTGRYGYTF. For the CDR3, the DNA is TGTGCCAGCAGACCCCGGACAGGGCGGTATGGCTACACCTTC.

This clonotype was counted at least ten times. The chain is built from TRBV29-1 and TRBJ2-3, with D unclear. In germline, CDR1 is SQVTM, CDR2 ANQGSEA. The CDR3 contains 13 residues. V was pared by 4 bases and J by 4 bases, with 12 bases between. The CDR3 DNA follows: TGCAGCGTTGTTGGAAGGCAATCAGATACGCAGTATTTT. Protein product: CSVVGRQSDTQYF.

There are many counts of this clonotype. The genes are TRBV20-1 and TRBJ2-2; TRBD2 agrees at 11 bases. The germline V gene encodes CDR1 DFQATT and CDR2 SNEGSKA (reference sequence). The CDR3 runs 16 residues. V was pared by 2 bases and J by 0 bases, with 2 bases of the junction left unmatched. CDR3 DNA sequence: TGCAGTGCTAGAACTAGCGGGGGACCGAACACCGGGGAGCTGTTTTTT. This sequence encodes CSARTSGGPNTGELFF.

This clonotype was detected a few times. The gene calls are TRBV5-4 and TRBJ2-2, with 8 bases aligning to TRBD2. This CDR3 has 17 amino acids. Germline CDR1 SGHNT, CDR2 YYREEE (reference sequence). Unmatched junction bases numbered 11, after V lost 5 bases and J lost 2 bases. In DNA form, the CDR3 reads TGTGCCAGCAGTTGGGCGGCTCTAGCGGGCAACACCGGGGAGCTGTTTTTT. It translates to CASSWAALAGNTGELFF.

This clonotype was observed a few times. V and J are TRBV12-3 or TRBV12-4 and TRBJ2-1; tentative D call: TRBD2 (6 bases). CDR3 length equals 19 residues. The V end was cut by 4 bases, the J end by 1 base, with 23 bases between. CDR3 sequence reads: CASSSLTRGGLISYNEQFF. CDR3 DNA sequence: TGTGCCAGCAGTTCCCTGACGCGCGGAGGGTTAATATCCTACAATGAGCAGTTCTTC.

Ten or more counts support this clonotype. The chain is built from TRBV5-1 and TRBJ1-4; TRBD1 agrees at 7 bases. With V trimmed by 4 bases and J by 5 bases, 5 bases remained unmatched. CDR1 and CDR2 from the germline V gene are SGHRS and YFSETQ. This CDR3 is 14 amino acids long. CDR3 sequence (DNA): TGCGCCAGCAGCCTCCGGGACAGCAATGAAAAACTGTTTTTT. Protein sequence: CASSLRDSNEKLFF.

The V and J genes are TRBV29-1 and TRBJ1-2, with TRBD1 identical over 7 bases. CDR1 SQVTM and CDR2 ANQGSEA come from the germline V gene. The CDR3 totals 14 residues. The trim removed 5 bases at V and 4 bases at J, leaving 10 bases unmatched. As DNA, the CDR3 is TGCAGCGTTCCAGGGTACAGGGGTTCCTATGGCTACACCTTC. Its translation is CSVPGYRGSYGYTF.

This clonotype was seen many times. The chain is built from TRBV3-1 and TRBJ2-7; D is uncertain. The CDR3 is 12 residues long. Germline CDR1 reads LGHDT; CDR2 reads YNNKEL (reference sequence). The V and J ends lost 1 base and 6 bases respectively, with 7 bases between them. CDR3 nucleotides: TGTGCCAGCAGCCAAGTGGTCGGCGAGCAGTACTTC. Translating gives CASSQVVGEQYF.

This clonotype has ten or more counts. V usage is TRBV3-1 and J usage is TRBJ2-3, with 10 bases that match TRBD2. CDR1 and CDR2 from the germline V gene are LGHDT and YNNKEL (reference sequence). There are 18 residues in the CDR3. V lost 4 bases, J lost 6 bases, and 16 bases stayed unmatched. The CDR3 region is CASSRQELKGLATDTQYF. CDR3 sequence (DNA): TGTGCCAGCAGCCGCCAAGAGTTGAAGGGACTAGCGACTGATACGCAGTATTTT.

Only a few counts were recorded for this clonotype. The chain has TRBV12-3 or TRBV12-4 and TRBJ2-5; D is undetermined. The CDR3 totals 12 residues. The V end lost 3 bases, the J end lost 4 bases, and 6 bases lay between the germline ends. The CDR3 coding sequence is TGTGCCAGCAGTTTCCGCCGAGAGACCCAGTACTTC. Its protein is CASSFRRETQYF.

This clonotype was observed many times. The CDR3 region is CASSYSSRQLKETQYF. DNA for the CDR3: TGTGCCAGCAGTTACTCGAGCAGGCAGTTGAAAGAGACCCAGTACTTC. The chain couples TRBV6-5 to TRBJ2-5; no firm D call. Per the germline V gene, CDR1 is MNHEY and CDR2 is SVGAGI. Between the trimmed V and J ends, which lost 0 bases and 3 bases, there was a span of 14 bases. The length of the CDR3 is 16 residues.

A few counts support this clonotype. This chain uses TRBV10-3 with TRBJ2-1; weak D call: TRBD1 (5 bases). This CDR3 has 15 amino acids. Germline V gene lookup returns CDR1 ENHRY and CDR2 SYGVKD. Trimming removed 5 bases at V and 0 bases at J, with 11 bases between. CDR3 DNA: TGTGCCATCAGTCCGGACATGAGCTCCTACAATGAGCAGTTCTTC. It encodes CAISPDMSSYNEQFF.

The chain employs TRBV7-9 and TRBJ1-4, with 10 bases matching TRBD1. Losses at the gene ends were 2 bases for V and 6 bases for J; bases not matched to a gene: 6. The CDR3 is 16 residues long. The germline V gene has CDR1 SEHNR and CDR2 FQNEAQ (reference sequence). In nucleotides, the CDR3 is TGTGCCAGCAGCTTATCCTCCGGGACAGGGGATGAAAAACTGTTTTTT. This translates into CASSLSSGTGDEKLFF.

This chain joins TRBV20-1 and TRBJ2-5; 11 bases match TRBD2. The CDR3 contains 17 residues. V lost 0 bases and J lost 5; bases outside the gene matches: 11. Germline V lookup: CDR1 DFQATT, CDR2 SNEGSKA (reference sequence). The CDR3 nucleotides read TGCAGTGCTAGAGATGAACTAGCGGGGGCCCCTTCGGAGACCCAGTACTTC. Encoded protein: CSARDELAGAPSETQYF.

On this clonotype: A read error is possible here, since a much larger clone lies one base away. The rearrangement links TRBV7-2 to TRBJ2-3; TRBD2 might be the D (6 bases). The CDR3 totals 15 residues. The germline CDR1 and CDR2 sequences are SGHTA and FQGNSA. This CDR3 reads CASSFRAGSTDTLYF. The CDR3 coding sequence is TGTGCCAGCAGCTTTCGCGCGGGGAGCACAGATACGCTGTATTTT.

Only a few counts were recorded for this clonotype. J is TRBJ1-5 and V is TRBV7-2; D unclear. The V end lost 0 bases, the J end lost 6 bases, and 6 bases lay between the germline ends. CDR1 and CDR2 (germline): SGHTA, FQGNSA. The CDR3 totals 13 residues. The CDR3 loop is CASSLAALQPQHF. The CDR3 DNA sequence: TGTGCCAGCAGCTTAGCCGCACTTCAGCCCCAGCATTTT.

In DNA, the CDR3 is TGCAGCGTGAACGGGGGGGCCCTTGAGCAGTTCTTC. This codes for CSVNGGALEQFF. This chain connects TRBV29-1 to TRBJ2-1; 8 bases align to TRBD2. V lost 6 bases, J lost 9 bases, and 7 bases stayed unmatched. CDR1 is SQVTM, CDR2 ANQGSEA, per germline. This CDR3 is 12 amino acids long.

As for this clonotype: A junction boundary mismatches the germline segment, possibly from a read error. The rearrangement uses TRBV10-3 and TRBJ1-4; the D gene is possibly TRBD1 (5 bases). This CDR3 is 13 amino acids long. The germline V gene has CDR1 ENHRY and CDR2 SYGVKD. The CDR3 reads CATEDGGDEKLFF. The DNA of the CDR3 is TGTGCCACCGAGGACGGAGGGGATGAGAAACTGTTTTTT.

This clonotype turned up a few times. The chain carries TRBV4-1 and TRBJ2-3, with D unclear. The CDR3 has 13 residues. Germline V gene lookup returns CDR1 MGHRA and CDR2 YSYEKL. Trimming left V 2 bases short and J 2 bases short, with 5 bases between. CDR3 sequence: CASSQSITDTQYF. The DNA of the CDR3 is TGCGCCAGCAGCCAATCTATCACAGATACGCAGTATTTT.

This clonotype came up many times. The gene calls are TRBV20-1 and TRBJ2-7; possibly TRBD2 for D (6 bases). Trimming removed 3 bases from V and 4 bases from J, with 13 bases in between. The CDR3 sequence is 13 residues long. Germline V gene sequence: CDR1 DFQATT, CDR2 SNEGSKA (reference sequence). CDR3: CSARTRDSYEQYF. For the CDR3, the DNA is TGCAGTGCTAGGACTAGGGATTCGTACGAGCAGTACTTC.